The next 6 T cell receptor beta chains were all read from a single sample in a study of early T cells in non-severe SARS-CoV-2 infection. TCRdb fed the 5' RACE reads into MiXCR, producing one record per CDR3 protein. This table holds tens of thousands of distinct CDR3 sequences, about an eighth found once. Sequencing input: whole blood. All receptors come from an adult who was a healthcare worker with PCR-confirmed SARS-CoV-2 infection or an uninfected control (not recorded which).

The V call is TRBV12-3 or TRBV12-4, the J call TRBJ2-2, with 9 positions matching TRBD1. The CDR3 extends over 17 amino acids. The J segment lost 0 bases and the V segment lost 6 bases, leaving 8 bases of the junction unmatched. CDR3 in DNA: TGTGCCAGCAGCCTAAATAGACAGGGGGCGAACACCGGGGAGCTGTTTTTT. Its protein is CASSLNRQGANTGELFF.

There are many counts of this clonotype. CDR3 protein: CAIRQESSGNTIYF. The CDR3 DNA reads TGTGCCATCAGGCAGGAGAGCTCTGGAAACACCATATATTTT. The chain combines TRBV10-3 with TRBJ1-3; no clear D. Trimming took 6 bases from V and 0 from J, leaving 9 bases between them. The CDR3 is made up of 14 amino acids. Germline values: CDR1 ENHRY, CDR2 SYGVKD.

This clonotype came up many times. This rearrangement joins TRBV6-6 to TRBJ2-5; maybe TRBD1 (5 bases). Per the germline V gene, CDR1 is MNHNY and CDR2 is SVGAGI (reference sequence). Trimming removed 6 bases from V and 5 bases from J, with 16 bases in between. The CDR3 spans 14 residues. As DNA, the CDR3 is TGTGCCAGCAGCGCAGGGATTGGATGGGAGACCCAGTACTTC. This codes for CASSAGIGWETQYF.

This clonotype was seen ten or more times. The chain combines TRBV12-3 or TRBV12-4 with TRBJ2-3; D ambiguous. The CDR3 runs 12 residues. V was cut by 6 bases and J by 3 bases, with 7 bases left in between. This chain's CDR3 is CASRSVTDTQYF. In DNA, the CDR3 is TGTGCCAGCAGGAGCGTGACAGATACGCAGTATTTT.

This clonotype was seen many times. CDR3 coding DNA: TGTGCCAGCAGCCCGGGACAGCGAAACACCATATATTTT. Encoded protein: CASSPGQRNTIYF. The rearrangement links TRBV3-1 to TRBJ1-3, with 7 bases lining up with TRBD1. With 4 bases clipped from V and 5 bases from J, the junction kept 2 bases outside the gene matches. The CDR3 has 13 residues. The V gene's germline CDR1 is LGHDT and CDR2 YNNKEL (reference sequence).

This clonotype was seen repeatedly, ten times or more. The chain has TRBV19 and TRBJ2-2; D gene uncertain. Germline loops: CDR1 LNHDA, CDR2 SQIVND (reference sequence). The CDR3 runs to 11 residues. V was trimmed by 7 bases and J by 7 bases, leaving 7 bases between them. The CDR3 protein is CASIAYGELFF. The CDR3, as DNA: TGTGCCAGTATAGCTTACGGGGAGCTGTTTTTT. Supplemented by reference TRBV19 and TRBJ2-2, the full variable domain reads DGGITQSPKYLFRKEGQNVTLSCEQNLNHDAMYWYRQDPGQGLRLIYYSQIVNDFQKGDIAEGYSVSREKKESFPLTVTSAQKNPTAFYLCASIAYGELFFGEGSRLTVL.